This T cell receptor (beta chain) comes out of a study of T-cell memory formation after mild COVID-19. Study information: The two donors had largely donor-specific TCR clusters.

TCRdb independently ran MiXCR on the 5' RACE reads; one entry per CDR3 protein. This table holds a few hundred thousand distinct CDR3 sequences, about 16% found once. The junction had 8 bases not matched to a gene; V was cut back by 0 bases and J by 5 bases. Germline V gene lookup returns CDR1 LGHNA and CDR2 YNFKEQ. The CDR3 is 17 residues long. The origin of this receptor is a man aged 18 to 29 who had mild COVID-19 (a few samples of this study predate the infection). Cell type and time point are not known. The sample comprised PBMCs or a T cell subset sorted from them (not recorded which). This sequence joins TRBV4-2 and TRBJ1-4; 8 bases are shared with TRBD1. CDR3 nucleotide sequence: TGTGCCAGCAGCCAAGATCTCCGGGACAGGACGAATGAAAAACTGTTTTTT. This gives the protein CASSQDLRDRTNEKLFF.